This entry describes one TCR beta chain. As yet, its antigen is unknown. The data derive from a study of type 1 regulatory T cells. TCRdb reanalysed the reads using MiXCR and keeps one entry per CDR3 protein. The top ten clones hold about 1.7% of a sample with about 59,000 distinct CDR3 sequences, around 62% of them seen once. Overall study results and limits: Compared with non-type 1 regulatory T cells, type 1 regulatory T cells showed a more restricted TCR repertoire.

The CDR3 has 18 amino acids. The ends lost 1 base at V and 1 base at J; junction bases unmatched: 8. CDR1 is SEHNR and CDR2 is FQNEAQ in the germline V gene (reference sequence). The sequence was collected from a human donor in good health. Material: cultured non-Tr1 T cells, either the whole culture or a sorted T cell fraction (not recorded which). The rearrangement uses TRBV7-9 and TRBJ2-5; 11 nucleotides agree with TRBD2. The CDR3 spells CASSLVALGLAAQETQYF. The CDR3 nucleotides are TGTGCCAGCAGCTTAGTGGCCCTGGGACTAGCGGCCCAAGAGACCCAGTACTTC.